Following are 12 T cell receptor beta chains from one sample sequenced in a study of T cells expressing NK-cell markers (TCRdb year 2020). Libraries were made using 5' RACE. Instrument on record: Illumina HiSeq 2000. Reads reprocessed by TCRdb are summarized as one entry per CDR3 protein sequence, and DNA is absent. The sample's table lists a count of around 470,000 distinct CDR3 sequences. The ten largest make up over 1.1% of the sample. Material for sequencing was blood T cells: a sorted CD56 or NKG2C T cell subset, CD4+ or CD8+ T cells, or bulk PBMC T cells (not recorded which). These receptors came from a woman in her fifties or sixties in good health. Donor details come from another sample of the same person, matched by shared clones.

This sequence joins TRBV11-2 and TRBJ2-1. Germline V CDR1 and CDR2: SGHAT, FQNNGV. The CDR3 runs to 14 residues. CDR3 in amino acids: CAGSTVSSYNEQFF.

The chain has TRBV20-1 and TRBJ2-1; the TRBD1 assignment by TCRdb is unverifiable without DNA. This CDR3 contains 14 residues. Germline CDR1 is DFQATT and CDR2 is SNEGSKA (reference sequence). Here the CDR3 reads CSAMGHHTYNEQFF.

The CDR3 loop is CASSQTHRGGGYTF. The rearrangement links TRBV5-1 to TRBJ1-2; TCRdb calls TRBD1, which cannot be checked without DNA. This CDR3 spans 14 amino acids. The germline V gene encodes CDR1 SGHRS and CDR2 YFSETQ.

The rearrangement joins TRBV7-7 to TRBJ2-2; TCRdb indicates TRBD1, and absent DNA this call remains unverified. The CDR3 is 18 amino acids. Germline-derived CDR1 and CDR2 are SSHAT and FNYEAQ (reference sequence). CDR3 residues: CASSLVPSGGANTGELFF.

The rearrangement joins TRBV19 to TRBJ1-5; the TCRdb D gene call, TRBD1, has no DNA to confirm it. The CDR3 spans 14 residues. Germline-derived CDR1 and CDR2 are LNHDA and SQIVND (reference sequence). The CDR3: CASRLGQGGQPQHF.

The V gene is TRBV7-9, the J gene TRBJ2-6; absent DNA, TCRdb's TRBD1 call cannot be checked. This CDR3 is built from 16 residues. Germline values: CDR1 SEHNR, CDR2 FQNEAQ (reference sequence). CDR3 loop: CASTLGRGLGTNVLTF.

The rearrangement links TRBV29-1 to TRBJ2-7; lacking DNA, the TRBD2 call made by TCRdb goes unchecked. CDR3 length: 15 amino acids. From germline, CDR1 is SQVTM and CDR2 ANQGSEA. The CDR3 spells CSVQGGLADPYEQYF.

The genes are TRBV7-8 and TRBJ1-4; the D gene TCRdb calls, TRBD1, cannot be checked with no DNA. The CDR3 length is 14 residues. Germline values: CDR1 SGHVS, CDR2 FQNEAQ. CDR3 amino acids: CASSLEGSAVGLFF.

V and J are TRBV4-2 and TRBJ2-6; the D gene TCRdb calls, TRBD2, cannot be checked with no DNA. This CDR3 spans 18 amino acids. Germline CDR1 LGHNA, CDR2 YNFKEQ. CDR3 region: CASSQGEGLSSGANVLTF.

This sequence joins TRBV12-3 or TRBV12-4 and TRBJ2-2; the TCRdb call, TRBD1, lacks DNA for checking. The CDR3 spans 16 residues. CDR3 in amino acids: CASSFWAGPNTGELFF.

V is TRBV7-9 and J is TRBJ2-1. CDR1 SEHNR and CDR2 FQNEAQ come from the germline V gene (reference sequence). This CDR3 is 15 amino acids long. This CDR3 is CASSLGESSYNEQFF.

This chain links TRBV19 with TRBJ2-1. Germline V lookup: CDR1 LNHDA, CDR2 SQIVND (reference sequence). The CDR3 totals 14 residues. CDR3 amino acids: CASSIRQTYNEQFF.